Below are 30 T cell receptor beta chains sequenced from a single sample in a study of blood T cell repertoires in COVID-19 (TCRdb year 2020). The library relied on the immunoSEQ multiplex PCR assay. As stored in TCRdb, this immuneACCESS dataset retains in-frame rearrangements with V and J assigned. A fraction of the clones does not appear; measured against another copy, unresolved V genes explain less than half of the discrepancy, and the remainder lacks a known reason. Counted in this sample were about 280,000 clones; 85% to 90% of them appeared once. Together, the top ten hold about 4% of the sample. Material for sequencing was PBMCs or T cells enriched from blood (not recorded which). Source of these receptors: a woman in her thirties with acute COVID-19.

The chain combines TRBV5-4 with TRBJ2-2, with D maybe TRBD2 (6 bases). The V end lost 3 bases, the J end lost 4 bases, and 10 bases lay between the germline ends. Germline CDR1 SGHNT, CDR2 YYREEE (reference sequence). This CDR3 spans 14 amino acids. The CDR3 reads CASSSRGGTGELFF. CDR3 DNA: TGTGCCAGCAGCTCGCGGGGAGGCACCGGGGAGCTGTTTTTT.

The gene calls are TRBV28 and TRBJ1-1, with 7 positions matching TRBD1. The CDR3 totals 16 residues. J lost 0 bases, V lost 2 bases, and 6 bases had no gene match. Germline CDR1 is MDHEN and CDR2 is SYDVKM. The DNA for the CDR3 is TGTGCCAGCAGTTTACTGGGACAGAGCATGAACACTGAAGCTTTCTTT. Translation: CASSLLGQSMNTEAFF.

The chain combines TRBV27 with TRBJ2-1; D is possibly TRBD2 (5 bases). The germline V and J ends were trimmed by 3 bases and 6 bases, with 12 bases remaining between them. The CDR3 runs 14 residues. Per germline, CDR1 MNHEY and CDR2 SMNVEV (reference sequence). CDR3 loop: CASSFDYRPNEQFF. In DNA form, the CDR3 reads TGTGCCAGCAGTTTTGACTACCGTCCCAATGAGCAGTTCTTC.

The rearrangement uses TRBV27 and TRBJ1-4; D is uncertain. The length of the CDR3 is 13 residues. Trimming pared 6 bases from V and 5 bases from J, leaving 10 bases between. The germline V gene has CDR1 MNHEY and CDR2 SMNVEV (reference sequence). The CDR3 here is CASSHVENEKLFF. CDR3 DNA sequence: TGTGCCAGCAGCCACGTGGAGAATGAAAAACTGTTTTTT.

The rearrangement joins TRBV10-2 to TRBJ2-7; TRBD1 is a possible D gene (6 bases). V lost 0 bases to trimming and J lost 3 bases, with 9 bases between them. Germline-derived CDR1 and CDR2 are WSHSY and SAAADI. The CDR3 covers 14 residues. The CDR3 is CASSESKGDYEQYF. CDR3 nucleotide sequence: TGCGCCAGCAGTGAGTCGAAGGGGGACTACGAGCAGTACTTC.

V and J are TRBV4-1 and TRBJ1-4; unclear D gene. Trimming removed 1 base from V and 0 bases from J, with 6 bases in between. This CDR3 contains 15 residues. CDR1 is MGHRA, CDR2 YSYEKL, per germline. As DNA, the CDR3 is TGCGCCAGCAGCCAAGGACATTCAACTAATGAAAAACTGTTTTTT. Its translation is CASSQGHSTNEKLFF.

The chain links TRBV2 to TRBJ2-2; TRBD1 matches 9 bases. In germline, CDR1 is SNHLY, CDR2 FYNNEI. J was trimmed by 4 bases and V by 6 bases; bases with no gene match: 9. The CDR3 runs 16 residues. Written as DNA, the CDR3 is TGTGCCAGCAGGGCCGGGACAGGGATGTCCACCGGGGAGCTGTTTTTT. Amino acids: CASRAGTGMSTGELFF.

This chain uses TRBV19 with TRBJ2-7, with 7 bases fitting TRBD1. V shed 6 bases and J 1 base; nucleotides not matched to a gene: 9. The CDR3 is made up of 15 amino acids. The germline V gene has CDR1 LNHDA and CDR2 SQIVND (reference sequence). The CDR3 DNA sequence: TGTGCCAGTAGCCGATACAGGGGTCCTTCCTACGAGCAGTACTTC. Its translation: CASSRYRGPSYEQYF.

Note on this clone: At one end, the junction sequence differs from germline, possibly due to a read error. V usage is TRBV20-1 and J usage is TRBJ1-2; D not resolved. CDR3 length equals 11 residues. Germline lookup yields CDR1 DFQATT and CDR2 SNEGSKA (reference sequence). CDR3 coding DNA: TGCAGTGCCAGAGGCGATTATGGCTACACCTTC. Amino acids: CSARGDYGYTF.

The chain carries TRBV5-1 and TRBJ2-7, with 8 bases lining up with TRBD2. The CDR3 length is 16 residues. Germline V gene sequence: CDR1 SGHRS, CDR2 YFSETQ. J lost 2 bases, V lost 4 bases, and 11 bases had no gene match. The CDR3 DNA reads TGCGCCAGCAGCCCGGGGAGGTCAGCGGGAGCCTACGAGCAGTACTTC. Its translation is CASSPGRSAGAYEQYF.

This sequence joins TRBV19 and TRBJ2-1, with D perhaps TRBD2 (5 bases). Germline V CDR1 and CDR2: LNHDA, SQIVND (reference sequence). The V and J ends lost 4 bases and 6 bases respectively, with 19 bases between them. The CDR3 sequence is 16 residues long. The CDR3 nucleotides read TGTGCCAGTAGTAGCTTCTCGTGGGGTCGGGGCAATGAGCAGTTCTTC. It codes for CASSSFSWGRGNEQFF.

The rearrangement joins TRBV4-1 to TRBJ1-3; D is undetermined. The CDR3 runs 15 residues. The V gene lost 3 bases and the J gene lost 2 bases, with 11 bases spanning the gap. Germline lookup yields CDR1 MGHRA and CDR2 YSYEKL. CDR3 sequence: CASSHGMTAGNTIYF. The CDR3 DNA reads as TGCGCCAGCAGCCACGGGATGACGGCTGGAAACACCATATATTTT.

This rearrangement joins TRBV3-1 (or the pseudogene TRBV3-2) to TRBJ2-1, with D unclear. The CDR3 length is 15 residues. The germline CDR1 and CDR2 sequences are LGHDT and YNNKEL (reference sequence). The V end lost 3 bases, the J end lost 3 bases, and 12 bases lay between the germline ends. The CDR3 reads CASSHTTSFYNEQFF. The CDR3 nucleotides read TGTGCCAGCAGCCATACTACCTCCTTCTACAATGAGCAGTTCTTC.

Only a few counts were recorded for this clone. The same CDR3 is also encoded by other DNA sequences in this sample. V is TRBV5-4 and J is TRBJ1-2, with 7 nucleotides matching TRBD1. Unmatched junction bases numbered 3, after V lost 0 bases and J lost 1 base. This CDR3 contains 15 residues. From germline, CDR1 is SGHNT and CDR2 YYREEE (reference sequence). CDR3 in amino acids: CASSLGQGVNYGYTF. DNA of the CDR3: TGTGCCAGCAGCTTGGGTCAGGGGGTTAACTATGGCTACACCTTC.

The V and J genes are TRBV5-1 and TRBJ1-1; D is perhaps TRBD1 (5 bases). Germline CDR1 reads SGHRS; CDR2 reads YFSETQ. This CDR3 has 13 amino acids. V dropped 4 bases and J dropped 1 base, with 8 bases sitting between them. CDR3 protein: CASSPGQNTEAFF. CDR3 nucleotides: TGCGCCAGCAGCCCTGGACAGAACACTGAAGCTTTCTTT.

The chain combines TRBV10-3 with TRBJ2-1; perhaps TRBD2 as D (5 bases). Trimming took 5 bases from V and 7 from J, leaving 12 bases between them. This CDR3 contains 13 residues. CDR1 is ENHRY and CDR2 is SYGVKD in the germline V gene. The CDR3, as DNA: TGTGCCATCAGTAAACTAGGTTGGAATGAGCAGTTCTTC. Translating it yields CAISKLGWNEQFF.

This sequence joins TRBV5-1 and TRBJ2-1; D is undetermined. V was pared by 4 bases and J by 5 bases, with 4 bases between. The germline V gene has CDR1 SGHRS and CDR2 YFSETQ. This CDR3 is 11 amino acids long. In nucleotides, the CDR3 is TGCGCCAGCAGCCTCGACAATGAGCAGTTCTTC. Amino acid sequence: CASSLDNEQFF. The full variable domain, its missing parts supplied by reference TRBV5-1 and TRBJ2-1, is KAGVTQTPRYLIKTRGQQVTLSCSPISGHRSVSWYQQTPGQGLQFLFEYFSETQRNKGNFPGRFSGRQFSNSRSEMNVSTLELGDSALYLCASSLDNEQFFGPGTRLTVL.

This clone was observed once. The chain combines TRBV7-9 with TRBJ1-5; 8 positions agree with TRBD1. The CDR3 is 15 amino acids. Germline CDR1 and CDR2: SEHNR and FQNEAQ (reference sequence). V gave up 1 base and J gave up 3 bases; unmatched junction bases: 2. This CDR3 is CASSLGQGSNQPQHF. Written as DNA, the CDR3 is TGTGCCAGCAGCTTAGGACAGGGGTCCAATCAGCCCCAGCATTTT.

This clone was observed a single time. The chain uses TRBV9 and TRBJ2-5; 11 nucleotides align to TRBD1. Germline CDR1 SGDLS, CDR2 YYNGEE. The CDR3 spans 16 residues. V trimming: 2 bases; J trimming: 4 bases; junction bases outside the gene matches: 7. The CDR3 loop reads CASSVRGGQGGETQYF. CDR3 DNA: TGTGCCAGCAGCGTCCGAGGGGGACAGGGGGGAGAGACCCAGTACTTC.

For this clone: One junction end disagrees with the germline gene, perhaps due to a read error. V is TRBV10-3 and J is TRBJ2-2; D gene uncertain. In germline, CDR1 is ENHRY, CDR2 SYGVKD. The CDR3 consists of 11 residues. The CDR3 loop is CAISGAGELFF. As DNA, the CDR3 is TGTGCCATCAGTGGGGCCGGAGAGCTGTTTTTT.

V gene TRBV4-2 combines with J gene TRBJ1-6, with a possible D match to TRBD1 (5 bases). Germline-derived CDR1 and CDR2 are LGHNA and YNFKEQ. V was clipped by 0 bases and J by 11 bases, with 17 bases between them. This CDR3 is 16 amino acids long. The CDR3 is CASSQDLLTVFTPLHF. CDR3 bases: TGTGCCAGCAGCCAAGATCTATTGACAGTATTTACACCCCTCCACTTT.

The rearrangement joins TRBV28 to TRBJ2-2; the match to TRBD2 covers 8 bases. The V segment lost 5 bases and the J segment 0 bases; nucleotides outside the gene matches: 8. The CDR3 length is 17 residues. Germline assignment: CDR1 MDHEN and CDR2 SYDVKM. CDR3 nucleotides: TGTGCCAGCAGTCCCGGACTAGCTGCGACGAACACCGGGGAGCTGTTTTTT. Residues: CASSPGLAATNTGELFF.

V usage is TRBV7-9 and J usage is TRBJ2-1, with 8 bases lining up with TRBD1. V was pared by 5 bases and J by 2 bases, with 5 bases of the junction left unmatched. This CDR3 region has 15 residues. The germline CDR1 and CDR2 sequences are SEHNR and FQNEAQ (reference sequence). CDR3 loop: CASSRDRSTYNEQFF. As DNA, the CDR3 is TGTGCCAGCAGCCGGGACAGGTCGACCTACAATGAGCAGTTCTTC. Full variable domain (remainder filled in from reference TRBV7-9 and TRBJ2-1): DTGVSQNPRHKITKRGQNVTFRCDPISEHNRLYWYRQTLGQGPEFLTYFQNEAQLEKSRLLSDRFSAERPKGSFSTLEIQRTEQGDSAMYLCASSRDRSTYNEQFFGPGTRLTVL.

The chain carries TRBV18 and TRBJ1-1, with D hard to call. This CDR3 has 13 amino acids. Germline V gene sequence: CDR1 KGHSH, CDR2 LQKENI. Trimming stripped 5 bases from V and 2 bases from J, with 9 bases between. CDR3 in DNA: TGTGCCAGCTCAACCGACAAAAACACTGAAGCTTTCTTT. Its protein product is CASSTDKNTEAFF.

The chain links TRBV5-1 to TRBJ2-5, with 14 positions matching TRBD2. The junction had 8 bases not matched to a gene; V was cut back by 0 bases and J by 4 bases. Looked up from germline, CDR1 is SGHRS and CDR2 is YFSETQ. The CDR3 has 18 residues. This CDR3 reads CASSLGPGLAGGGETQYF. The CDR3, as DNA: TGCGCCAGCAGCTTGGGGCCCGGACTAGCGGGAGGTGGAGAGACCCAGTACTTC.

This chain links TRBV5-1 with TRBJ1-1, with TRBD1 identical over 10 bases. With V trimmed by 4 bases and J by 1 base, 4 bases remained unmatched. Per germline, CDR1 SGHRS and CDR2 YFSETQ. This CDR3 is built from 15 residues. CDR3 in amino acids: CASSPDRGANTEAFF. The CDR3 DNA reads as TGCGCCAGCAGCCCGGACAGGGGGGCGAACACTGAAGCTTTCTTT.

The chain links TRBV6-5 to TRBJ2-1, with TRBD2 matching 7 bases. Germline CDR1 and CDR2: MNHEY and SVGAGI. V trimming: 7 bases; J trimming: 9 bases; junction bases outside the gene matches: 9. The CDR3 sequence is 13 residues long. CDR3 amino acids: CASKLAGYIEQFF. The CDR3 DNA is TGTGCCAGCAAATTAGCGGGTTATATTGAGCAGTTCTTC.

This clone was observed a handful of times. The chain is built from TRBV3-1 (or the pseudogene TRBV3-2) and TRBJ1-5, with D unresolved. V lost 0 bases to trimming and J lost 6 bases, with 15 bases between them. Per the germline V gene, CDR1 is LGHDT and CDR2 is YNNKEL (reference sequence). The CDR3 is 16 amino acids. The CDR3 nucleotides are TGTGCCAGCAGCCAAGATCCAGCGGGAGAGGCTCAGCCCCAGCATTTT. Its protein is CASSQDPAGEAQPQHF.

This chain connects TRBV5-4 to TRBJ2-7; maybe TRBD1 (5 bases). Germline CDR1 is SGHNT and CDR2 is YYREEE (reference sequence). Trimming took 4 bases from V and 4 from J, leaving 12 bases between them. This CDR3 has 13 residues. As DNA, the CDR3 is TGTGCCAGCAGCAAATCGTCAGGGTACGAGCAGTACTTC. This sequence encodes CASSKSSGYEQYF.

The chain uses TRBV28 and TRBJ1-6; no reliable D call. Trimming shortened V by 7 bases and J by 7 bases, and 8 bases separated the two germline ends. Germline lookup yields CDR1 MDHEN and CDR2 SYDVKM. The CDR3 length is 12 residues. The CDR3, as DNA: TGTGCCAGCAATACAATGAATTCACCCCTCCACTTT. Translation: CASNTMNSPLHF. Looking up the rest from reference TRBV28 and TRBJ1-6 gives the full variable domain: DVKVTQSSRYLVKRTGEKVFLECVQDMDHENMFWYRQDPGLGLRLIYFSYDVKMKEKGDIPEGYSVSREKKERFSLILESASTNQTSMYLCASNTMNSPLHFGNGTRLTVT.